A single sample is the source of the 2 T cell receptor beta chains below, sequenced in a study of human T cells and chemical hapten exposure (dated by TCRdb to the early 2020s). According to the study, the label for this sample's time point signals: pre-sensitization, week 0. The treatment or condition label here, explained by the study, means: therapeutic diphenylcyclopropenone sensitization with weekly scalp DPC. Libraries came from RACE. TCRdb lists the instrument as NextSeq 500. TCRdb cleaned the public reads at Q25 with fastp, built clones with MiXCR and kept in-frame beta chains. Rows with one shared CDR3 protein collapse into an entry with the most common genes and DNA. The sample profile shows some 330,000 distinct CDR3 sequences; about 5% of them were found once. Over 7% of the sample is in the top ten clones. The sequencing here drew on whole blood, taken in connection with sensitization to the hapten diphenylcyclopropenone (DPC). Receptors originate from a woman younger than 35 with alopecia areata. Some clones in this sample may be carry-over from other donors' samples.

This chain uses TRBV11-2 with TRBJ2-7, with D perhaps TRBD2 (6 bases). Looked up from germline, CDR1 is SGHAT and CDR2 is FQNNGV. V lost 2 bases and J lost 5, with 19 bases in between. The CDR3 is 16 amino acids. The DNA of the CDR3 is TGTGCCAGCAGCTTAAGGAGGGCCTCCCCGGCCCACGAGCAGTACTTC. Its translation is CASSLRRASPAHEQYF.

This clonotype was seen repeatedly, ten times or more. The rearrangement links TRBV27 to TRBJ1-1; D ambiguous. V dropped 5 bases and J dropped 5 bases, with 12 bases sitting between them. Germline CDR1 MNHEY, CDR2 SMNVEV (reference sequence). This CDR3 spans 13 amino acids. CDR3 region: CASSPRSSTEAFF. The CDR3 nucleotides read TGTGCCAGCAGTCCCCGAAGTAGTACTGAAGCTTTCTTT.